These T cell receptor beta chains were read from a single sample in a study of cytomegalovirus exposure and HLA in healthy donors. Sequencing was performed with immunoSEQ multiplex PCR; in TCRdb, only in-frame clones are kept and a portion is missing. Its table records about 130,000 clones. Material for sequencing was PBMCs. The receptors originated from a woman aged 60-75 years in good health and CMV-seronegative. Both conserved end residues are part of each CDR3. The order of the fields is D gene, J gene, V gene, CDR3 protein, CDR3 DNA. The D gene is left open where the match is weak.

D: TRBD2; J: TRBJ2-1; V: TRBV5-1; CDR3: CASSLAGVSSYNEQFF; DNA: TGCGCCAGCAGCTTAGCGGGGGTGTCCTCCTACAATGAGCAGTTCTTC
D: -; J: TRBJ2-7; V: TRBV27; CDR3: CASSWAPSNYEQYF; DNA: TGTGCCAGCAGCTGGGCCCCCTCCAACTACGAGCAGTACTTC
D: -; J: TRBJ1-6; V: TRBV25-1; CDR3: CASSEQAPYNSPLHF; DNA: TGTGCCAGCAGTGAGCAGGCCCCCTATAATTCACCCCTCCACTTT
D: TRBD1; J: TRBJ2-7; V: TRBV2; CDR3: CASSDGTGLLRGSYEQYF; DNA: TGTGCCAGCAGTGACGGGACAGGGCTCCTACGGGGCTCCTACGAGCAGTACTTC
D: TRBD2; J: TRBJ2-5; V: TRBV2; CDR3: CASSEGRLAGVRGQYF; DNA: TGTGCCAGCAGCGAGGGGAGACTAGCGGGAGTGAGAGGGCAGTACTTC
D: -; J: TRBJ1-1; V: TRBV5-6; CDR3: CASSYLQWEQGTEAFF; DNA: TGTGCCAGCAGCTACTTACAATGGGAACAGGGCACTGAAGCTTTCTTT
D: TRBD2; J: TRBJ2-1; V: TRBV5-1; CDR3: CASIPTSGNYNEQFF; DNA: TGCGCCAGCATCCCGACTAGCGGGAACTACAATGAGCAGTTCTTC
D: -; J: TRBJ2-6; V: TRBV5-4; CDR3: CASSDQISGANVLTF; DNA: TGTGCCAGCAGCGATCAGATTTCTGGGGCCAACGTCCTGACTTTC
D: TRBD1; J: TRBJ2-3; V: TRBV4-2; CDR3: CASSPDRGRTDTQYF; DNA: TGTGCCAGCAGCCCCGACAGGGGGCGGACAGATACGCAGTATTTT
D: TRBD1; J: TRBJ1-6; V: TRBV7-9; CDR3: CASSSWATGGNSPLHF; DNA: TGTGCCAGCAGCTCCTGGGCGACAGGGGGCAATTCACCCCTCCACTTT
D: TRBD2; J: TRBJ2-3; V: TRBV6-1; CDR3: CASSELAGGRSDTQYF; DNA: TGTGCCAGCAGTGAACTAGCGGGGGGCCGATCAGATACGCAGTATTTT
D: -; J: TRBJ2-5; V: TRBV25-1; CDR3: CASSEQGRKTQYF; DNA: TGTGCCAGCAGTGAACAGGGGCGAAAGACCCAGTACTTC
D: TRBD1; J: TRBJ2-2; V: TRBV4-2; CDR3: CASSQAGGQTNTGELFF; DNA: TGTGCCAGCAGCCAAGCTGGGGGACAGACGAACACCGGGGAGCTGTTTTTT
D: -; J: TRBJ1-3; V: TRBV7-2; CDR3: CASSSTLGARSSGNTIYF; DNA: TGTGCCAGCAGCTCAACCCTAGGGGCCCGGAGCTCTGGAAACACCATATATTTT
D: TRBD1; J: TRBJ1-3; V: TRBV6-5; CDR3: CASSFDRGNTIYF; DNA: TGTGCCAGCAGTTTCGACAGGGGGAACACCATATATTTT
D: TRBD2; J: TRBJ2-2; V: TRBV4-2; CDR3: CASSQDAGAGELFF; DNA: TGTGCCAGCAGCCAAGATGCGGGGGCCGGGGAGCTGTTTTTT
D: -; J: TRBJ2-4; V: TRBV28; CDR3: CASSLPRGNRVTKNIQYF; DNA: TGTGCCAGCAGTTTACCGCGCGGCAACAGGGTCACCAAAAACATTCAGTACTTC
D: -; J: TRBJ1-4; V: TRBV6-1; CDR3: CASSEMALVEKLFF; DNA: TGTGCCAGCAGTGAAATGGCTTTGGTCGAAAAACTGTTTTTT
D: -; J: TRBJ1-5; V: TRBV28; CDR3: CASSLPDGGSNQPQHF; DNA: TGTGCCAGCAGTTTGCCCGATGGAGGTAGCAATCAGCCCCAGCATTTT
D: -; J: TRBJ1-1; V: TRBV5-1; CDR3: CASSERRTEAFF; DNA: TGCGCCAGCAGTGAGCGGCGCACTGAAGCTTTCTTT
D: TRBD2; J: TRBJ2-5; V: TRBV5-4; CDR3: CASSRGTSGVRETQYF; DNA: TGTGCCAGCAGCCGGGGGACTAGCGGGGTGAGAGAGACCCAGTACTTC
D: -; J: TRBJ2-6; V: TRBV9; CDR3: CASSVQGSGANVLTF; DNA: TGTGCCAGCAGCGTACAGGGGTCCGGGGCCAACGTCCTGACTTTC
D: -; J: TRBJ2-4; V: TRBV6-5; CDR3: CASSPRGRAKNIQYF; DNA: TGTGCCAGCAGTCCCCGGGGGAGAGCCAAAAACATTCAGTACTTC
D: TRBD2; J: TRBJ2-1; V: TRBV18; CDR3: CASSPQLAVQGEQFF; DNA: TGTGCCAGCTCACCACAACTAGCGGTCCAGGGTGAGCAGTTCTTC
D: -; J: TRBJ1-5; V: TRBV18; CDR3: CASSPAQNQPQHF; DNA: TGTGCCAGCTCACCAGCCCAGAATCAGCCCCAGCATTTT
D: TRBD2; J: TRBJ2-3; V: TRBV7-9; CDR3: CASSPTVAGGTDTQYF; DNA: TGTGCCAGCAGCCCAACGGTAGCGGGGGGCACAGATACGCAGTATTTT
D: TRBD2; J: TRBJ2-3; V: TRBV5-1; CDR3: CASSLLASGRATSTDTQYF; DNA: TGCGCCAGCAGCTTGTTGGCTAGCGGGAGGGCCACTAGCACAGATACGCAGTATTTT
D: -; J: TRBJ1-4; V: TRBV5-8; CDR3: CASSLGRGEKLFF; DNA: TGTGCCAGCAGCTTGGGCCGGGGTGAAAAACTGTTTTTT
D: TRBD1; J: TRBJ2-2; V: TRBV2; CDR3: CASRRTGAGTGELFF; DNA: TGTGCCAGCAGGAGGACAGGGGCGGGTACCGGGGAGCTGTTTTTT
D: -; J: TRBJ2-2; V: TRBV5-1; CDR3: CASSLVGGLVTGELFF; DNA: TGCGCCAGCAGCTTGGTCGGGGGGCTAGTCACCGGGGAGCTGTTTTTT
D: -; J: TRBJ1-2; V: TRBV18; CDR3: CASSPRDNPLSYTF; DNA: TGTGCCAGCTCACCCCGGGACAACCCCCTCAGCTACACCTTC
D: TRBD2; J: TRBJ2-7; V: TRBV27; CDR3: CASSVLKGSGSLGSWDEQYF; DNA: TGTGCCAGCAGCGTGCTTAAGGGTAGCGGGAGTTTGGGGTCATGGGACGAGCAGTACTTC
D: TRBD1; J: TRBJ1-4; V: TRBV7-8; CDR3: CASSLPTGGMVPQEKLFF; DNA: TGTGCCAGCAGCTTACCGACAGGGGGAATGGTCCCCCAAGAAAAACTGTTTTTT
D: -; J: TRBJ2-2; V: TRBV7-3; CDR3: CASSSSGNTGELFF; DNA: TGTGCCAGCAGCTCGAGCGGGAACACCGGGGAGCTGTTTTTT
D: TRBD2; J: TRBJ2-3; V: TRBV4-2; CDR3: CASSQDFSGGATDTQYF; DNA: TGTGCCAGCAGCCAAGACTTTAGCGGGGGGGCCACAGATACGCAGTATTTT
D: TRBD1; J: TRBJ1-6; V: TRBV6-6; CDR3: CASSPRGTASEPLHF; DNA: TGTGCCAGCAGCCCCAGGGGGACAGCATCCGAACCCCTCCACTTT
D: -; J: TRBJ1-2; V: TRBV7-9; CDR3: CASSLAQGGYTF; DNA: TGTGCCAGCAGCTTAGCGCAGGGTGGCTACACCTTC
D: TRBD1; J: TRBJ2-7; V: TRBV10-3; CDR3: CAISEGSAGGTYEQYF; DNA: TGTGCCATCAGTGAGGGTAGCGCAGGGGGAACATACGAGCAGTACTTC
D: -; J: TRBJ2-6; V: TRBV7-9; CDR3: CASSSSGALPSSGANVLTF; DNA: TGCGCCAGCAGTTCTTCTGGGGCCCTTCCTAGCTCTGGGGCCAACGTCCTGACTTTC
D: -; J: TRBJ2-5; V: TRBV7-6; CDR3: CASSPEGATQYF; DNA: TGTGCCAGCAGCCCCGAGGGTGCGACCCAGTACTTC
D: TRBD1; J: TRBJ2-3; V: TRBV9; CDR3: CASSPRTGGTDTQYF; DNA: TGTGCCAGCAGCCCGAGGACAGGGGGCACAGATACGCAGTATTTT
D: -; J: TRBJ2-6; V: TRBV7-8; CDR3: CASSPLSGFGANVLTF; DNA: TGTGCCAGCAGCCCTCTTTCAGGGTTTGGGGCCAACGTCCTGACTTTC
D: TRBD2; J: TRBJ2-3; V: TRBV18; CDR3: CASSPPGGLVRDTQYF; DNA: TGTGCCAGCTCACCACCGGGGGGACTAGTTCGGGATACGCAGTATTTT
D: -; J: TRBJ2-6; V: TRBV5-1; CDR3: CASSSGLDSGANVLTF; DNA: TGCGCCAGCAGCTCCGGACTCGACTCTGGGGCCAACGTCCTGACTTTC
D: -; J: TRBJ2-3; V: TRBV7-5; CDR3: CARSSRTSGLTDTQYF; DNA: TGTGCCAGAAGCTCCAGGACTAGCGGACTCACAGATACGCAGTATTTT
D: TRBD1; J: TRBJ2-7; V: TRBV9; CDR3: CASSGPGTGGYYEQYF; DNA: TGTGCCAGCAGCGGTCCCGGGACAGGGGGGTACTACGAGCAGTACTTC
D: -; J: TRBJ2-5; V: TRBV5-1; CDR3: CASSLGGGSQETQYF; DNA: TGCGCCAGCAGCTTGGGGGGGGGCTCCCAAGAGACCCAGTACTTC
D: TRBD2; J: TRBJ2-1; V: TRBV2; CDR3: CASNSLAGGRNVKDEQFF; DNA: TGTGCCAGCAACTCCCTAGCGGGAGGGAGAAACGTGAAGGATGAGCAGTTCTTC
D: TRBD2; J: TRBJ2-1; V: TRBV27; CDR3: CASSLSGSGLNEQFF; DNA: TGTGCCAGCAGTTTAAGCGGGAGTGGACTCAATGAGCAGTTCTTC
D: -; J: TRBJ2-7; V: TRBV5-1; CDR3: CASSLDTAYEQYF; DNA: TGCGCCAGCAGCTTAGACACAGCCTACGAGCAGTACTTC
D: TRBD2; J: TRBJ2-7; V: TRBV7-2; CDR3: CASSLARTSGRAPLSYEQYF; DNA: TGTGCCAGCAGCTTAGCTCGGACTAGCGGGAGGGCCCCTCTTTCCTACGAGCAGTACTTC
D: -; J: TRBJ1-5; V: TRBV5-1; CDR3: CASSLDTNSNQPQHF; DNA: TGCGCCAGCAGCTTGGACACGAATAGCAATCAGCCCCAGCATTTT
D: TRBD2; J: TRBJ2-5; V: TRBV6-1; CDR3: CASRRSGTTQETQYF; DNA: TGTGCCAGCAGGCGATCCGGGACTACCCAAGAGACCCAGTACTTC
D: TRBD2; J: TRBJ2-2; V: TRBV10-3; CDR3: CAISESTHLAANTGELFF; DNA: TGTGCCATCAGTGAGTCGACTCACCTAGCGGCAAACACCGGGGAGCTGTTTTTT